Below, 27 T cell receptor beta chains from the same sample are listed, as sequenced in a study of CD8+CD57+ T cells in acquired aplastic anemia. Genomic DNA constituted the template upon which TCR beta VDJ and CDR3 profiling was performed. TCRdb used MiXCR to reprocess the reads, holding one entry per CDR3 protein. Here the sample spans more than 150,000 distinct CDR3 sequences, approximately 45% being singletons. Material for sequencing was sorted CD4+, CD8+, or CD8+CD57+ T cells (not recorded which) from PBMCs. The receptors were sampled from a human donor in good health.

This clonotype was detected ten times or more. V usage is TRBV12-3 or TRBV12-4 and J usage is TRBJ1-5; TRBD1 aligns across 11 bases. The V gene end was trimmed by 2 bases and the J gene end by 3 bases; junction bases not matched to a gene: 6. CDR3 length equals 17 residues. CDR3 loop: CASSLRGTGGVNQPQHF. DNA for the CDR3: TGTGCCAGCAGTTTAAGGGGGACAGGGGGAGTCAATCAGCCCCAGCATTTT.

The chain has TRBV28 and TRBJ2-7; a weak D match, TRBD2 (5 bases). This CDR3 contains 15 residues. Trimming took off 3 bases at V and 6 bases at J, with 18 bases between the two ends. Germline V lookup: CDR1 MDHEN, CDR2 SYDVKM. CDR3: CASSLVGVQKGEQYF. In nucleotides, the CDR3 is TGTGCCAGCAGTTTGGTCGGGGTCCAAAAAGGCGAGCAGTACTTC. Supplemented by reference TRBV28 and TRBJ2-7, the full variable domain reads DVKVTQSSRYLVKRTGEKVFLECVQDMDHENMFWYRQDPGLGLRLIYFSYDVKMKEKGDIPEGYSVSREKKERFSLILESASTNQTSMYLCASSLVGVQKGEQYFGPGTRLTVT.

The chain recombines TRBV29-1 with TRBJ2-1; no clear D. CDR3 size: 11 residues. V lost 3 bases and J 8 bases, leaving 8 bases between the germline ends. Germline loops: CDR1 SQVTM, CDR2 ANQGSEA. CDR3 protein: CSVDVTDEQFF. The CDR3 DNA sequence: TGCAGCGTTGACGTTACTGATGAGCAGTTCTTC.

This clonotype was recorded many times. The V and J genes are TRBV4-1 and TRBJ2-3; 12 bases match TRBD2. The CDR3 length is 17 residues. Germline trimming cut 0 bases from V and 1 base from J; bases unmatched to any gene: 2. Germline V gene data show CDR1 as MGHRA and CDR2 as YSYEKL. The CDR3 sequence is CASSQDRLAGGTDTQYF. DNA of the CDR3: TGCGCCAGCAGCCAAGATCGACTAGCGGGGGGCACAGATACGCAGTATTTT.

The chain joins TRBV18 to TRBJ2-7, with a possible D match to TRBD1 (6 bases). V lost 6 bases to trimming and J lost 2 bases, with 17 bases between them. The CDR3 has 15 amino acids. Looked up from germline, CDR1 is KGHSH and CDR2 is LQKENI. The CDR3 DNA sequence: TGTGCCAGCTCGGACCAGTTGGACAGTCCCTACGAGCAGTACTTC. Its translation is CASSDQLDSPYEQYF.

This clonotype was detected only a few times. V usage is TRBV5-1 and J usage is TRBJ2-3; 13 positions agree with TRBD2. Germline values: CDR1 SGHRS, CDR2 YFSETQ. J was trimmed by 7 bases and V by 0 bases; bases with no gene match: 8. This CDR3 spans 17 amino acids. The DNA for the CDR3 is TGCGCCAGCAGCTTGGGAGGGACTAGCGGGAAGATTAATACGCAGTATTTT. Its translation is CASSLGGTSGKINTQYF.

V is TRBV6-1 and J is TRBJ1-2; 8 positions match TRBD1. V lost 3 bases, J lost 8 bases, and 14 bases stayed unmatched. This CDR3 region has 16 residues. Germline V gene data show CDR1 as MNHNS and CDR2 as SASEGT. CDR3 nucleotides: TGTGCCAGCAGTGATCGCAGGGGGCGCTTAACAGGAGGCTACACCTTC. It is translated as CASSDRRGRLTGGYTF.

The chain carries TRBV7-9 and TRBJ1-5, with a tentative D call TRBD1 (6 bases). This CDR3 spans 14 amino acids. Germline loops: CDR1 SEHNR, CDR2 FQNEAQ (reference sequence). Trimming stripped 5 bases from V and 4 bases from J, with 12 bases between. In DNA form, the CDR3 reads TGTGCCAGCAGCAAAGGGGGGGGTAATCAGCCCCAGCATTTT. Translating gives CASSKGGGNQPQHF.

A remark on this clonotype: Lacking the conserved final phenylalanine or tryptophan, this CDR3 likely reflects a read error. This chain links TRBV7-8 with TRBJ1-5; a weak D match, TRBD1 (6 bases). Germline V lookup: CDR1 SGHVS, CDR2 FQNEAQ. The CDR3 runs to 14 residues. The CDR3 sequence is CAGSLGGINQPQHL. CDR3 DNA sequence: TGTGCCGGCAGCTTAGGGGGAATCAATCAGCCCCAGCATCTT.

This clonotype came up many times. The CDR3 reads CSAKPPGPKVEQYF. CDR3 DNA sequence: TGCAGTGCTAAACCCCCGGGACCAAAGGTCGAGCAGTACTTC. This rearrangement joins TRBV20-1 to TRBJ2-7, with D perhaps TRBD1 or TRBD2 (5 bases each). V was shortened by 4 bases and J by 6 bases, with 19 bases between the two germline ends. The CDR3 is 14 residues long. CDR1 is DFQATT and CDR2 is SNEGSKA in the germline V gene (reference sequence).

Notes on this clonotype: At one end the junction does not follow the germline gene, possibly because of a read error. This sequence joins TRBV2 and TRBJ1-2; TRBD1 matches at 7 bases. Germline values: CDR1 SNHLY, CDR2 FYNNEI. CDR3 size: 14 residues. The CDR3 loop is CASSRTGPRYGYTF. In DNA form, the CDR3 reads TGCGCCAGCAGTAGGACAGGACCAAGGTATGGCTACACCTTC.

This clonotype was seen only once. The V and J genes are TRBV29-1 and TRBJ2-7; D is perhaps TRBD2 (5 bases). Trimming removed 4 bases from V and 5 bases from J, with 12 bases in between. This CDR3 comprises 12 residues. CDR1 and CDR2 from the germline V gene are SQVTM and ANQGSEA. CDR3 in DNA: TGCAGCGTTGTACCTCGGAGGAACGAGCAGTACTTC. Protein sequence: CSVVPRRNEQYF.

The chain couples TRBV6-1 to TRBJ1-2; no reliable D call. Germline CDR1 reads MNHNS; CDR2 reads SASEGT. V lost 3 bases and J lost 7, with 15 bases in between. CDR3 length: 14 residues. Written as DNA, the CDR3 is TGTGCCAGCAGTGATACGGGCAGCCTCGGTGGCTACACCTTC. Translating gives CASSDTGSLGGYTF.

In its sample, this clonotype was seen many times. The chain recombines TRBV24-1 with TRBJ2-3, with D possibly being TRBD2 (5 bases). CDR1 KGHDR and CDR2 SFDVKD come from the germline V gene. The V gene lost 8 bases and the J gene lost 4 bases, with 27 bases spanning the gap. The CDR3 spans 18 residues. The CDR3 spells CATTTQQKVTRLADTQYF. The CDR3 DNA sequence: TGTGCCACCACCACCCAGCAAAAGGTAACTAGGCTAGCAGATACGCAGTATTTT.

The gene calls are TRBV2 and TRBJ1-1, with D perhaps matching TRBD1 (6 bases). The germline V and J ends were trimmed by 8 bases and 1 base, with 17 bases remaining between them. Looked up from germline, CDR1 is SNHLY and CDR2 is FYNNEI. The CDR3 spans 15 residues. In DNA, the CDR3 is TGTGCCAGCTCGGGCAGGGGAGTATCGAACACTGAAGCTTTCTTT. Translated: CASSGRGVSNTEAFF. The variable domain in full, completed from reference TRBV2 and TRBJ1-1, reads EPEVTQTPSHQVTQMGQEVILRCVPISNHLYFYWYRQILGQKVEFLVSFYNNEISEKSEIFDDQFSVERPDGSNFTLKIRSTKLEDSAMYFCASSGRGVSNTEAFFGQGTRLTVV.

The V call is TRBV20-1, the J call TRBJ2-3, with 7 positions matching TRBD1. CDR3 length: 13 residues. Germline CDR1 is DFQATT and CDR2 is SNEGSKA (reference sequence). Germline trimming cut 4 bases from V and 4 bases from J; bases unmatched to any gene: 5. CDR3 DNA sequence: TGCAGTGCTATAGACAGGGTGGCAGATACGCAGTATTTT. Protein: CSAIDRVADTQYF.

The chain recombines TRBV15 with TRBJ2-7, with TRBD1 matching over 9 bases. V shed 3 bases, J shed 7 bases, and the junction held 4 bases outside the gene matches. Looked up from germline, CDR1 is LNHNV and CDR2 is YYDKDF (reference sequence). This CDR3 has 13 amino acids. CDR3 residues: CATSRDRGREQYF. The DNA of the CDR3 is TGTGCCACCAGCAGGGACAGGGGACGGGAGCAGTACTTC.

This clonotype has at least ten counts. The rearrangement links TRBV11-2 to TRBJ1-1, with 10 bases lining up with TRBD1. The CDR3 has 13 amino acids. The V gene end was trimmed by 4 bases and the J gene end by 4 bases; junction bases not matched to a gene: 0. Per germline, CDR1 SGHAT and CDR2 FQNNGV. CDR3 loop: CASSWTGGTEAFF. The CDR3 DNA sequence: TGTGCCAGCAGCTGGACAGGGGGCACTGAAGCTTTCTTT.

This clonotype was counted at least ten times. CDR3 amino acids: CASSVGSEGNTIYF. CDR3 nucleotides: TGTGCCAGCAGCGTAGGATCGGAAGGAAACACCATATATTTT. The V and J genes are TRBV9 and TRBJ1-3; unclear D gene. Trimming left V 0 bases short and J 4 bases short, with 8 bases between. Germline CDR1 and CDR2: SGDLS and YYNGEE. CDR3 length: 14 amino acids.

J is TRBJ2-2 and V is TRBV18, with 7 bases aligning to TRBD1. J gave up 0 bases and V 4 bases, and 5 bases lay outside the gene matches. Germline V gene lookup returns CDR1 KGHSH and CDR2 LQKENI. This CDR3 has 16 amino acids. This CDR3 reads CASSRQGPANTGELFF. In DNA form, the CDR3 reads TGTGCCAGCTCACGACAGGGACCTGCGAACACCGGGGAGCTGTTTTTT.

The table lists this clonotype with a few counts. V is TRBV4-1 and J is TRBJ2-1, with 8 bases identical to TRBD2. There are 16 residues in the CDR3. CDR1 is MGHRA and CDR2 is YSYEKL in the germline V gene. V gave up 3 bases and J gave up 3 bases; unmatched junction bases: 7. The CDR3 here is CASSHTSGAIYNEQFF. The CDR3 DNA reads TGCGCCAGCAGCCACACTAGCGGAGCGATCTACAATGAGCAGTTCTTC.

This clonotype was counted a few times. A read error may explain this, as a much larger clone is one base away. The DNA of the CDR3 is TGTGTCACCACCCAGAGTGATGAGCAGTTCTTC. Its translation is CVTTQSDEQFF. The V gene is TRBV24-1, the J gene TRBJ2-1; no definite D call. Germline V gives CDR1 KGHDR, CDR2 SFDVKD. The CDR3 consists of 11 residues.

This clonotype showed up many times. The chain joins TRBV9 to TRBJ1-5; TRBD1 might be the D (5 bases). V gave up 0 bases and J gave up 4 bases, with 8 bases separating them. The CDR3 extends over 14 amino acids. The V gene's germline CDR1 is SGDLS and CDR2 YYNGEE. In DNA, the CDR3 is TGTGCCAGCAGCGTAGAAGCAGGGAATCAGCCCCAGCATTTT. This gives the protein CASSVEAGNQPQHF.

This chain joins TRBV29-1 and TRBJ2-5; TRBD2 is a possible D gene (5 bases). Germline CDR1 is SQVTM and CDR2 is ANQGSEA. The CDR3 sequence is 13 residues long. V gave up 3 bases and J gave up 1 base, with 9 bases separating them. CDR3 sequence reads: CSVEGSIQETQYF. The CDR3 bases are TGCAGCGTTGAGGGGAGCATCCAAGAGACCCAGTACTTC.

In its sample, this clonotype was seen many times. V usage is TRBV7-8 and J usage is TRBJ1-1; maybe TRBD1 (5 bases). CDR1 and CDR2 (germline): SGHVS, FQNEAQ. V was shortened by 2 bases and J by 5 bases, with 15 bases between the two germline ends. CDR3 length equals 15 residues. This CDR3 reads CASSLIGALGTEAFF. In DNA form, the CDR3 reads TGTGCCAGCAGCTTAATAGGGGCGCTGGGGACTGAAGCTTTCTTT.

The chain links TRBV7-9 to TRBJ2-7; D unresolved. V was cut by 5 bases and J by 0 bases, with 11 bases left in between. The length of the CDR3 is 14 residues. CDR1 is SEHNR and CDR2 is FQNEAQ in the germline V gene (reference sequence). Written as DNA, the CDR3 is TGTGCCAGCAGCCCCGCCCTGAGCTCCTACGAGCAGTACTTC. Translating it yields CASSPALSSYEQYF.

Ten or more counts support this clonotype. V usage is TRBV20-1 and J usage is TRBJ1-1, with D uncertain. V was pared by 4 bases and J by 1 base, with 13 bases between. This CDR3 region has 14 residues. Looked up from germline, CDR1 is DFQATT and CDR2 is SNEGSKA (reference sequence). This CDR3 reads CSATRGSKNTEAFF. CDR3 nucleotide sequence: TGCAGTGCTACTCGTGGTAGCAAGAACACTGAAGCTTTCTTT.